This note documents a single T cell receptor (beta chain) sequence. Antigen: not known. The data originate from a study of cytomegalovirus exposure and HLA in healthy donors. V lost 5 bases and J 3 bases, leaving 23 bases between the germline ends. This CDR3 has 16 residues. The germline V gene has CDR1 GTSNPN and CDR2 SVGIG (reference sequence). This PCR relied on a set of 60 Vbeta primers and 13 Jbeta primers. Original methodology: Per a later analysis, the number of unique TCR beta chains was approximately 80 million, of which 9 million to 12 million were shared. Clones were read by immunoSEQ multiplex PCR, and TCRdb kept only the in-frame ones, dropping some. The DNA was the basis for D and trimming; V, J and clone size are from that table. The sample comprises roughly 100,000 clones, about 74% of which are singletons, and 9.6% rests with the top ten. Study-wide results and caveats: Most TCR sequences showed up rarely, but some public TCRs showed up in many donors. Data from an earlier analysis indicated that most TCR beta V segments were productive either about 87% or about 30% of the time. Available immune exposure information was restricted to CMV serostatus only.

J is TRBJ2-7 and V is TRBV30; TRBD2 is a possible D gene (5 bases). The source material was PBMCs. This TCR was sampled from a male donor in good health and CMV-seropositive. In DNA form, the CDR3 reads TGTGCCTGGCTGCATATTTGTCTGGACTTTTTCTACGAGCAGTACTTC. Translating it yields CAWLHICLDFFYEQYF.